This T cell receptor (beta chain) was recovered during a study of CD8 T cells in cerebrospinal fluid in Alzheimer's disease. After re-calling the 10x single-cell sequencing reads, TCRdb lists one entry per CDR3 protein, DNA absent. The sample table sets out roughly 450 distinct CDR3 sequences. Germline CDR1 MNHNS, CDR2 SASEGT. This CDR3 region has 13 residues. This clonotype registers medium-sized by frequency. The clonotype was recovered from a human donor with Parkinson's disease. Sequenced: cerebrospinal fluid. The chain recombines TRBV6-1 with TRBJ1-2. CDR3 amino acids: CASRETGGNGYTF.